Below are 18 T cell receptor beta chains sequenced from a single sample in a study of vaccination and CD4 T cells after COVID-19. Once obtained from cultured CD4+ T cells, the DNA was sequenced using the Oncomine TCR Beta short-read assay. TCRdb re-called the PCR reads with MiXCR, one entry per CDR3 protein. The sample records about 22,000 distinct CDR3 sequences, approximately 30% being singletons. The antigens these receptors bind are not known. The treatment denotes: roughly 11-day PBMC culture with coronavirus spike peptide pools or control peptides (ViraFEST assay). The sample was cultured CD4+ T cells from blood. These receptors were taken from a human donor with COVID-19.

This clonotype has just a few counts. The J gene is TRBJ1-1, the V gene TRBV6-1; D is possibly TRBD1 (5 bases). The CDR3 totals 13 residues. Germline lookup yields CDR1 MNHNS and CDR2 SASEGT. Trimming took off 6 bases at V and 6 bases at J, with 14 bases between the two ends. DNA of the CDR3: TGTGCCAGCAGAAGAAAGCAGGGTTCTGAAGCTTTCTTT. It yields the protein CASRRKQGSEAFF.

A few counts support this clonotype. The CDR3 sequence: CATSRVVGTGDSGNTIYF. The CDR3 DNA follows: TGTGCCACCAGCAGAGTAGTGGGAACAGGGGATTCTGGAAACACCATATATTTT. The chain couples TRBV15 to TRBJ1-3; 7 bases map to TRBD1. The V gene's germline CDR1 is LNHNV and CDR2 YYDKDF (reference sequence). CDR3 size: 18 residues. J was trimmed by 1 base and V by 1 base; bases with no gene match: 10.

This clonotype was detected a few times. CDR3 DNA: TGTGCCAGCAGGGCCGGGGGTTCGTACGAGCAGTACTTC. It translates to CASRAGGSYEQYF. The chain is built from TRBV12-3 or TRBV12-4 and TRBJ2-7; D may be TRBD2 (6 bases). Between the trimmed V and J ends, which lost 6 bases and 4 bases, there was a span of 13 bases. The CDR3 contains 13 residues.

This clonotype was seen more than once but under ten times. The rearrangement joins TRBV6-2 or TRBV6-3 to TRBJ1-5; TRBD1 matches 10 bases. V was pared by 6 bases and J by 6 bases, with 11 bases of the junction left unmatched. Germline CDR1 is MNHEY and CDR2 is SVGEGT. This CDR3 is 16 amino acids long. The CDR3 loop reads CASRGGWDRGVQPQHF. The CDR3 DNA sequence: TGTGCCAGCAGGGGGGGATGGGACAGGGGTGTTCAGCCCCAGCATTTT.

The V and J genes are TRBV20-1 and TRBJ1-2; TRBD1 aligns across 7 bases. V lost 5 bases, J lost 7 bases, and 16 bases stayed unmatched. The CDR3 spans 15 residues. Looked up from germline, CDR1 is DFQATT and CDR2 is SNEGSKA (reference sequence). For the CDR3, the DNA is TGCAGTGCTGGAATAGAGAGCGAGGGGGCGGTTGGCTACACCTTC. Protein product: CSAGIESEGAVGYTF.

The rearrangement links TRBV7-2 to TRBJ2-7, with D possibly called TRBD1 or TRBD2 (5 bases each). Trimming stripped 7 bases from V and 3 bases from J, with 19 bases between. Germline loops: CDR1 SGHTA, CDR2 FQGNSA. The CDR3 totals 15 residues. The CDR3 reads CASTYVQSGHYEQYF. Here the CDR3 DNA reads TGTGCCAGCACCTACGTCCAAAGCGGACACTACGAGCAGTACTTC.

This clonotype was seen more than once but under ten times. CDR3 protein: CASSAGGRSTGELFF. DNA of the CDR3: TGTGCCAGCTCAGCGGGGGGCCGGTCCACCGGGGAGCTGTTTTTT. This chain joins TRBV7-6 and TRBJ2-2, with 9 nucleotides matching TRBD2. V trimming: 8 bases; J trimming: 4 bases; junction bases outside the gene matches: 8. CDR1 is SGHVS and CDR2 is FNYEAQ in the germline V gene. CDR3 length equals 15 residues.

The V and J genes are TRBV5-4 and TRBJ1-1; D is undetermined. There are 14 residues in the CDR3. V lost 4 bases and J 1 base, leaving 11 bases between the germline ends. Germline values: CDR1 SGHNT, CDR2 YYREEE (reference sequence). DNA for the CDR3: TGTGCCAGCAGCCGGGAGGTATCGAACACTGAAGCTTTCTTT. Protein sequence: CASSREVSNTEAFF.

The CDR3 loop is CASSSSGGGRYTF. Written as DNA, the CDR3 is TGTGCCAGCAGCTCCTCTGGGGGAGGACGCTACACCTTC. V usage is TRBV7-3 and J usage is TRBJ1-2, with D possibly TRBD1 on 5 matching bases. There are 13 residues in the CDR3. Germline CDR1 is SGHTA and CDR2 is FQGTGA. The V end lost 4 bases, the J end lost 9 bases, and 15 bases lay between the germline ends.

The V gene is TRBV5-1, the J gene TRBJ2-5; 9 bases agree with TRBD1. Germline CDR1 SGHRS, CDR2 YFSETQ. V dropped 0 bases and J dropped 3; count of bases not matched to a gene: 6. The length of the CDR3 is 16 residues. The CDR3 loop is CASSLDSGTGKETQYF. DNA of the CDR3: TGCGCCAGCAGCTTGGATTCCGGGACAGGGAAAGAGACCCAGTACTTC.

This clonotype was counted between two and nine times. V usage is TRBV6-1 and J usage is TRBJ1-6, with D possibly TRBD1 on 6 matching bases. The CDR3 length is 17 residues. The germline V gene encodes CDR1 MNHNS and CDR2 SASEGT. V was shortened by 3 bases and J by 6 bases, with 18 bases between the two germline ends. The CDR3: CASSDTNPGAVNSPLHF. CDR3 coding DNA: TGTGCCAGCAGTGATACGAACCCGGGGGCTGTTAATTCACCCCTCCACTTT.

This sequence joins TRBV10-2 and TRBJ2-7; D is unresolved. Germline values: CDR1 WSHSY, CDR2 SAAADI. With 3 bases removed from V and 4 bases from J, the gap between germline ends came to 10 bases. The CDR3 sequence is 13 residues long. The CDR3 protein is CASSETELYEQYF. In nucleotides, the CDR3 is TGCGCCAGCAGTGAAACAGAACTTTACGAGCAGTACTTC.

The chain links TRBV5-5 to TRBJ1-2, with TRBD1 matching over 9 bases. The CDR3 is made up of 15 amino acids. J gave up 5 bases and V 4 bases, and 9 bases lay outside the gene matches. Germline V gene lookup returns CDR1 SGHKS and CDR2 YYEKEE (reference sequence). This chain's CDR3 is CASSGKSGTGYGYTF. The CDR3 nucleotides are TGTGCCAGCAGCGGGAAATCCGGGACAGGGTATGGCTACACCTTC.

This clonotype was observed a handful of times. The V gene is TRBV6-2 or TRBV6-3, the J gene TRBJ2-5; no definite D call. Between the trimmed V and J ends, which lost 2 bases and 5 bases, there was a span of 9 bases. Germline V gives CDR1 MNHEY, CDR2 SVGEGT. The length of the CDR3 is 13 residues. CDR3 protein: CASSYGRYETQYF. The CDR3 DNA sequence: TGTGCCAGCAGTTACGGTAGATATGAGACCCAGTACTTC.

The chain recombines TRBV5-1 with TRBJ1-1; TRBD1 aligns across 7 bases. With 4 bases clipped from V and 4 bases from J, the junction kept 13 bases outside the gene matches. This CDR3 spans 16 amino acids. CDR1 is SGHRS and CDR2 is YFSETQ in the germline V gene. CDR3 sequence: CASSLTSTGDGTEAFF. CDR3 DNA: TGCGCCAGCAGCCTCACCTCCACAGGGGACGGCACTGAAGCTTTCTTT.

This clonotype was recorded a few times. This chain joins TRBV11-3 and TRBJ1-1, with unresolved D. Germline assignment: CDR1 SGHNT and CDR2 YENEEA. This CDR3 contains 14 residues. Trimming removed 2 bases at V and 2 bases at J, with 9 bases between. DNA for the CDR3: TGTGCCAGCAGCTTATCTCCTGCTAACACTGAAGCTTTCTTT. It is translated as CASSLSPANTEAFF.

This clonotype was observed a few times. The chain has TRBV2 and TRBJ1-1, with D perhaps matching TRBD1 (5 bases). Trimming cost V 6 bases and J 1 base, with 12 bases left between them. Per germline, CDR1 SNHLY and CDR2 FYNNEI. This CDR3 region has 14 residues. Here the CDR3 reads CASRGGGKNTEAFF. CDR3 bases: TGTGCCAGCAGGGGGGGTGGGAAGAACACTGAAGCTTTCTTT.

The chain employs TRBV11-2 and TRBJ2-3; 9 bases fit TRBD2. From germline, CDR1 is SGHAT and CDR2 FQNNGV. The CDR3 sequence is 14 residues long. After removal of 10 bases from V and 3 bases from J, the junction contained 8 bases not matched to a gene. The CDR3 region has the DNA TGTGCCAACGGCGAGCGGGGGGCGACAGATACGCAGTATTTT. Amino acids: CANGERGATDTQYF. Drawing the rest from reference TRBV11-2 and TRBJ2-3, the complete variable domain is EAGVAQSPRYKIIEKRQSVAFWCNPISGHATLYWYQQILGQGPKLLIQFQNNGVVDDSQLPKDRFSAERLKGVDSTLKIQPAKLEDSAVYLCANGERGATDTQYFGPGTRLTVL.